These T cell receptor beta chains were read from a single sample in a study of blood T cell repertoires in COVID-19. Using immunoSEQ multiplex PCR, the repertoire was profiled, and TCRdb retains in-frame clones only, with some absent. The data hold some 290,000 clones, with more than 85% observed a single time. Sequences were obtained from PBMCs or T cells enriched from blood (not recorded which). The receptors stem from a woman younger than 45 who had been exposed to COVID-19. CDR3s include the opening cysteine and the closing phenylalanine or tryptophan. The D gene is left open where the match is weak. Rows may omit the clone size; those that give it use once, few, many or a size class.

CDR3: CASSRGLAGVIQETQYF
DNA: TGTGCCAGCAGCCGGGGACTAGCGGGGGTTATTCAAGAGACCCAGTACTTC
J: TRBJ2-5
D: TRBD2
size: .
V: TRBV9

CDR3: CASSLDSGVPYEQYF
DNA: TGTGCCAGCAGCTTAGATAGCGGGGTACCCTACGAGCAGTACTTC
J: TRBJ2-7
D: TRBD2
size: .
V: TRBV7-6

CDR3: CAWSPDRGVSGYTF
DNA: TGTGCCTGGAGCCCGGACAGGGGGGTGAGTGGCTACACCTTC
J: TRBJ1-2
D: TRBD1
size: .
V: TRBV30

CDR3: CASRGGTGHYGYTF
DNA: TGTGCCAGCAGGGGGGGGACAGGCCACTATGGCTACACCTTC
J: TRBJ1-2
D: TRBD1
size: .
V: TRBV2

CDR3: CASSLGGGRATEAFF
DNA: TGTGCCAGCAGCTTAGGAGGGGGGAGGGCCACTGAAGCTTTCTTT
J: TRBJ1-1
D: .
size: .
V: TRBV7-9

CDR3: CASSQGQVSSGNTIYF
DNA: TGTGCCAGCAGCCAAGGACAGGTGAGCTCTGGAAACACCATATATTTT
J: TRBJ1-3
D: TRBD1
size: once
V: TRBV7-4

CDR3: CAWSPSLGGLEGGYTF
DNA: TGTGCCTGGAGTCCTTCCTTGGGGGGGCTTGAAGGAGGCTACACCTTC
J: TRBJ1-2
D: .
size: .
V: TRBV30

CDR3: CASSQPQGFENTIYF
DNA: TGTGCCAGCAGCCAACCACAGGGGTTTGAAAACACCATATATTTT
J: TRBJ1-3
D: TRBD1
size: .
V: TRBV3-1/TRBV3-2

CDR3: CASSQEGRGDYEQYF
DNA: TGTGCCAGCAGCCAAGAGGGGAGGGGAGACTACGAGCAGTACTTC
J: TRBJ2-7
D: TRBD2
size: .
V: TRBV4-2

CDR3: CASSRGLANTGELFF
DNA: TGTGCCAGCAGTCGGGGACTAGCCAACACCGGGGAGCTGTTTTTT
J: TRBJ2-2
D: TRBD2
size: .
V: TRBV6-5

CDR3: CASGIDSYNSPLHF
DNA: TGTGCCAGTGGAATAGACAGTTATAATTCACCCCTCCACTTT
J: TRBJ1-6
D: .
size: .
V: TRBV2

CDR3: CASSFRQRTGGSNTGELFF
DNA: TGTGCCAGCAGCTTCAGGCAGCGGACAGGGGGATCGAACACCGGGGAGCTGTTTTTT
J: TRBJ2-2
D: TRBD1
size: few
V: TRBV5-5

CDR3: CSVDSGYTF
DNA: TGCAGCGTTGATTCGGGCTACACCTTC
J: TRBJ1-2
D: .
size: .
V: TRBV29-1

CDR3: CASSPKGQRGSTGELFF
DNA: TGTGCCAGCTCACCCAAGGGACAGAGGGGTAGCACCGGGGAGCTGTTTTTT
J: TRBJ2-2
D: TRBD1
size: .
V: TRBV18

CDR3: CSVGRGETQYF
DNA: TGCAGCGTTGGACGGGGGGAGACCCAGTACTTC
J: TRBJ2-5
D: .
size: .
V: TRBV29-1

CDR3: CASSSWRRQPATQYF
DNA: TGTGCCAGCAGCTCATGGCGGCGGCAGCCAGCTACGCAGTATTTT
J: TRBJ2-3
D: .
size: .
V: TRBV5-8

CDR3: CASSARDRGNQPQHF
DNA: TGTGCCAGCAGCGCTCGGGACAGGGGCAATCAGCCCCAGCATTTT
J: TRBJ1-5
D: .
size: once
V: TRBV21-1

CDR3: CASSPLGADTEAFF
DNA: TGTGCCAGCAGCCCTCTGGGGGCGGACACTGAAGCTTTCTTT
J: TRBJ1-1
D: .
size: .
V: TRBV4-2

CDR3: CASSPHREGGLRGYTF
DNA: TGTGCCAGCAGCCCCCATCGGGAGGGGGGACTACGGGGCTACACCTTC
J: TRBJ1-2
D: .
size: .
V: TRBV7-8

CDR3: CASSFNGGYYGYTF
DNA: TGTGCCAGCAGCTTTAACGGGGGGTACTATGGCTACACCTTC
J: TRBJ1-2
D: .
size: .
V: TRBV5-4

CDR3: CAISQTRQDRAAEAFF
DNA: TGTGCCATCAGCCAAACACGGCAAGACAGGGCGGCTGAAGCTTTCTTT
J: TRBJ1-1
D: TRBD1
size: .
V: TRBV10-3

CDR3: CASSAYRGNYGYTF
DNA: TGTGCCAGTAGTGCCTACAGGGGAAACTATGGCTACACCTTC
J: TRBJ1-2
D: TRBD1
size: .
V: TRBV19

CDR3: CASGRGGRHEQYF
DNA: TGTGCCAGCGGGAGGGGGGGCCGGCACGAGCAGTACTTC
J: TRBJ2-7
D: .
size: .
V: TRBV7-9

CDR3: CASSPQGPGTIYF
DNA: TGTGCCAGCAGCCCCCAGGGCCCGGGCACCATATATTTT
J: TRBJ1-3
D: .
size: .
V: TRBV11-2